The T cell receptor (beta chain) described here comes from a study of technical replicates of blood from several donors. Profiled with immunoSEQ multiplex PCR; TCRdb holds only in-frame clones, not every one. Here the sample spans roughly 68,000 clones, around nine tenths being singletons. Trimming cost V 7 bases and J 0 bases, with 19 bases left between them. Germline-derived CDR1 and CDR2 are GTSNPN and SVGIG (reference sequence). This CDR3 contains 16 residues. Sequencing input: PBMCs. This receptor was obtained from a human donor in good health. Some clones in this sample may be carry-over from other donors' samples. This chain joins TRBV30 and TRBJ2-1; no clear D gene. DNA of the CDR3: TGTGCCTTATCGAGTCCCCTGACTTTCTCCTACAATGAGCAGTTCTTC. This gives the protein CALSSPLTFSYNEQFF.